This TCR beta chain was obtained from a study of metastatic and nonmetastatic thyroid tumors. This clone was seen repeatedly, ten times or more. MiXCR was used by TCRdb to re-call the PCR reads. Of about 25,000 clones listed, under 25% are singletons. The CDR3 is 15 amino acids. V was pared by 3 bases and J by 1 base, with 13 bases between. Germline V gives CDR1 DFQATT, CDR2 SNEGSKA (reference sequence). Each patient went into thyroid surgery without having received any treatment. The chain joins TRBV20-1 to TRBJ1-5, with a weak D call TRBD1 (5 bases). This TCR came from a male donor with papillary thyroid cancer or a benign thyroid nodule (not recorded which). Some clones in this sample may be carry-over from other donors' samples. The sample comprised blood. CDR3: CSARTGLESNQPQHF. The DNA for the CDR3 is TGCAGTGCTAGGACGGGACTTGAGAGCAATCAGCCCCAGCATTTT.